This is a list of T cell receptor beta chains from one sample in a study of identical twins. A single record per CDR3 protein comes from TCRdb applying MiXCR to the 5' RACE reads. The repertoire has 700,000 or so distinct CDR3 sequences, 8.5% to 9.5% of them found once; the top ten carry about 0.98%. The same specimen was also included in a second study, on yellow fever vaccine responses in identical twins.

Sequencing was done on a sample of PBMCs. These receptors originate from a woman between 18 and 29 years old in good health. The CDR3 runs from the conserved cysteine through the conserved F or W. The order of the fields is CDR3 DNA, CDR3 protein, D gene, J gene, clone size, V gene. The D gene is left open where the match is weak. Clone size is not always given. Where it is, it says once, few, many or a class for expanded clones.

DNA: TGTGCCAGCAGCGTAGACCATAGTAGAGATACGCAGTATTTT
CDR3: CASSVDHSRDTQYF
D: NA
J: TRBJ2-3
size: few
V: TRBV9

DNA: TGTGCCAGCTCACCACCTGGGACAGGGCCCCTCGAGCAGTACTTC
CDR3: CASSPPGTGPLEQYF
D: TRBD1
J: TRBJ2-7
size: NA
V: TRBV18

DNA: TGCGCCAGCAGCTTGGCGGACTCTTCCTACAATGAGCAGTTCTTC
CDR3: CASSLADSSYNEQFF
D: NA
J: TRBJ2-1
size: many
V: TRBV5-1

DNA: TGTGCCAGCTCACCACAGGGAGACAGGGGCAAGCAGCCCCAGCATTTT
CDR3: CASSPQGDRGKQPQHF
D: TRBD1
J: TRBJ1-5
size: NA
V: TRBV18

DNA: TGCAGCGTTGTGCACACCCGATCCTACGAGCAGTACTTC
CDR3: CSVVHTRSYEQYF
D: NA
J: TRBJ2-7
size: few
V: TRBV29-1

DNA: TGTGCCAGCAGCTTAGAACAGACCGGGGAGCTGTTTTTT
CDR3: CASSLEQTGELFF
D: NA
J: TRBJ2-2
size: NA
V: TRBV7-2

DNA: TGTGCCAGCAGAACCAGCGGGGGCACCGGGGAGCTGTTTTTT
CDR3: CASRTSGGTGELFF
D: TRBD2
J: TRBJ2-2
size: many
V: TRBV12-3/TRBV12-4

DNA: TGTGCCAGCAGCCAAAACAGGGGCACTGAAGCTTTCTTT
CDR3: CASSQNRGTEAFF
D: TRBD1
J: TRBJ1-1
size: NA
V: TRBV14

DNA: TGCGCCAGCAGCCAAGAGTCGGGGACAGTTATGAACACTGAAGCTTTCTTT
CDR3: CASSQESGTVMNTEAFF
D: TRBD1
J: TRBJ1-1
size: NA
V: TRBV4-1

DNA: TGTGCCAGCAGTTCACTACTAACAGGACTAGCGAGGGGCACCGGGGAGCTGTTTTTT
CDR3: CASSSLLTGLARGTGELFF
D: TRBD2
J: TRBJ2-2
size: few
V: TRBV6-2/TRBV6-3

DNA: TGTGCCAGCAGCCTGGGTGGGGTGCTCTCCTACGAGCAGTACTTC
CDR3: CASSLGGVLSYEQYF
D: NA
J: TRBJ2-7
size: few
V: TRBV5-5

DNA: TGTGCCAGCAGCCAACAGGACAGGGGTAGCACAGATACGCAGTATTTT
CDR3: CASSQQDRGSTDTQYF
D: TRBD1
J: TRBJ2-3
size: NA
V: TRBV3-1

DNA: TGTGCCAGCAGCTCCTTAGCGGGGGGACCTAACACCGGGGAGCTGTTTTTT
CDR3: CASSSLAGGPNTGELFF
D: TRBD2
J: TRBJ2-2
size: NA
V: TRBV7-9

DNA: TGCGCCAGCAGCTTCGGCAGGGACAATGAGCAGTTCTTC
CDR3: CASSFGRDNEQFF
D: NA
J: TRBJ2-1
size: many
V: TRBV5-1

DNA: TGCAGTGCTAGAGATGATCGCGGGGGGCCCGTCGTATATACGCAGTATTTT
CDR3: CSARDDRGGPVVYTQYF
D: TRBD2
J: TRBJ2-3
size: NA
V: TRBV20-1

DNA: TGCAGTGCTAGTGTTGCGGAATTGATCTATGGCTACACCTTC
CDR3: CSASVAELIYGYTF
D: NA
J: TRBJ1-2
size: NA
V: TRBV20-1

DNA: TGTGCCAGCTACATGAGCGGGGGGCCGGCGGATACGCAGTATTTT
CDR3: CASYMSGGPADTQYF
D: TRBD2
J: TRBJ2-3
size: NA
V: TRBV18

DNA: TGCAGTGCTCCAGGACTAGCGGGCGTCCGATCCCTCTACGAGCAGTACTTC
CDR3: CSAPGLAGVRSLYEQYF
D: TRBD2
J: TRBJ2-7
size: NA
V: TRBV20-1

DNA: TGCAGTGCTAGGGTCCCGTTGGGACTAGCGGGGGATTACAATGAGCAGTTCTTC
CDR3: CSARVPLGLAGDYNEQFF
D: TRBD2
J: TRBJ2-1
size: NA
V: TRBV20-1

DNA: TGTGCCAGCAGCTTAGATGGGCAGCTAATCTATACGCAGTATTTT
CDR3: CASSLDGQLIYTQYF
D: NA
J: TRBJ2-3
size: few
V: TRBV7-9

DNA: TGTGCCAGCACTGAACCGGGAGCCTACAATGAGCAGTTCTTC
CDR3: CASTEPGAYNEQFF
D: NA
J: TRBJ2-1
size: few
V: TRBV7-8

DNA: TGCGCCAGCAGCAAAACAAAAAGCGCGTTCAGCTCCTACAATGAGCAGTTCTTC
CDR3: CASSKTKSAFSSYNEQFF
D: NA
J: TRBJ2-1
size: few
V: TRBV5-1

DNA: TGTGCCAGCAGCCTCCCTGGACAGGGATACCCACCCTACGAGCAGTACTTC
CDR3: CASSLPGQGYPPYEQYF
D: TRBD1
J: TRBJ2-7
size: few
V: TRBV3-1

DNA: TGTGCCAGCAGCCTGTGGCCGGGCCCCCTCTACGAGCAGTACTTC
CDR3: CASSLWPGPLYEQYF
D: NA
J: TRBJ2-7
size: few
V: TRBV12-3/TRBV12-4

DNA: NA
CDR3: CASSSSRELTGELFF
D: NA
J: TRBJ2-2
size: NA
V: TRBV28

DNA: TGTGCCAGCAGTTACCCCCGGTTTTTGGATCAGCCCCAGCATTTT
CDR3: CASSYPRFLDQPQHF
D: NA
J: TRBJ1-5
size: NA
V: TRBV6-2/TRBV6-3

DNA: TGTGCCAGCACACGGTTTTCTGAAGGTGAAAAACTGTTTTTT
CDR3: CASTRFSEGEKLFF
D: NA
J: TRBJ1-4
size: many
V: TRBV4-2

DNA: TGCGCCAGCAGCTTCCTCCCAGGTATCAGGGACACCGGGGAGCTGTTTTTT
CDR3: CASSFLPGIRDTGELFF
D: NA
J: TRBJ2-2
size: NA
V: TRBV5-1